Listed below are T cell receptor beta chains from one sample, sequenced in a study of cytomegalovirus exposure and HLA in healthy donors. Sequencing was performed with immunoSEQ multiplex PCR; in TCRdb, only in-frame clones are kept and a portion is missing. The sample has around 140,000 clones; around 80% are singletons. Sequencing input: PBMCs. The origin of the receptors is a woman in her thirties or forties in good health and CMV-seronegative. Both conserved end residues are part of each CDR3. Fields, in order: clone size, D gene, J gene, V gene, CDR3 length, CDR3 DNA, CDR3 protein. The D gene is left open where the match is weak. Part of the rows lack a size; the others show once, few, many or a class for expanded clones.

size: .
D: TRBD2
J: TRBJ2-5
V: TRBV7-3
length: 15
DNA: TGTGCCAGCAGCTTGGGCGGGGGAGTCAAAGAGACCCAGTACTTC
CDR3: CASSLGGGVKETQYF

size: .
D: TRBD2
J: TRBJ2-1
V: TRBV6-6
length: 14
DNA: TGTGCCAGCAGAGGACTAGCGGGAGGGAGTGAGCAGTTCTTC
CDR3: CASRGLAGGSEQFF

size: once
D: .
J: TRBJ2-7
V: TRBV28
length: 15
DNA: TGTGCCAGCACCTCTTTCCCTGGGACAAACTACGAGCAGTACTTC
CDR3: CASTSFPGTNYEQYF

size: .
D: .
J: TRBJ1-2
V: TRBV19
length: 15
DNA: TGTGCCAGTAGTATAGATCTACAGGGAATCTATGGCTACACCTTC
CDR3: CASSIDLQGIYGYTF

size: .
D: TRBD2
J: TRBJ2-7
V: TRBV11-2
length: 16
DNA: TGTGCCAGCAGTATAGACGGTGCGGGAGGGGGCTACGAGCAGTACTTC
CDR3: CASSIDGAGGGYEQYF

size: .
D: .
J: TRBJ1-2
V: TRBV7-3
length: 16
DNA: TGTGCCAGCAGCTTATATCCCGGGCGGGACCCCTATGGCTACACCTTC
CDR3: CASSLYPGRDPYGYTF

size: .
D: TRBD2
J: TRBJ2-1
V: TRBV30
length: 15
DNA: TGTGCCTGGAGTGCGGGAGGGAGCTCCTACAATGAGCAGTTCTTC
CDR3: CAWSAGGSSYNEQFF

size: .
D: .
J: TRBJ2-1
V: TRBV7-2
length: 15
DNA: TGTGCCAGCAGCTTAGTGGTCAGTAACTACAATGAGCAGTTCTTC
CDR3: CASSLVVSNYNEQFF

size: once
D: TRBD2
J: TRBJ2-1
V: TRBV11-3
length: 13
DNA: TGTGCCAGCAGCTTAGGTGACGGGGGGGAGCAGTTCTTC
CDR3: CASSLGDGGEQFF

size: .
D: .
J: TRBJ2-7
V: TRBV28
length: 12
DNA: TGTGCCAGCAGTTTCGGCAGGGACGAGCAGTACTTC
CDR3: CASSFGRDEQYF

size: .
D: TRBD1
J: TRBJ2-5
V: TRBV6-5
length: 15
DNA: TGTGCCAGCAGTGGACGGACAGGGACAAGGGAGACCCAGTACTTC
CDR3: CASSGRTGTRETQYF

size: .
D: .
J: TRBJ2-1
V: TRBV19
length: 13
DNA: TGTGCCAGTAGTCGGGGGGCGAACAATGAGCAGTTCTTC
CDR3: CASSRGANNEQFF

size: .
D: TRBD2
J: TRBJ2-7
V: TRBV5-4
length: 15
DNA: TGTGCCAGCAGCTCACTAGCGGGAGGGATATACGAGCAGTACTTC
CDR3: CASSSLAGGIYEQYF

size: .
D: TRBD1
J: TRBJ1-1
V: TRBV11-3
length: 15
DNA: TGTGCCAGCAGCCCAGGGGACAGGGGTTACACTGAAGCTTTCTTT
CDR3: CASSPGDRGYTEAFF

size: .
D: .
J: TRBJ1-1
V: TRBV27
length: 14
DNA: TGTGCCAGCAGTTTCTCCAGGGGCCTAACCGAAGCTTTCTTT
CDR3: CASSFSRGLTEAFF

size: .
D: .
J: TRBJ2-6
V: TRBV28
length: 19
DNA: TGTGCCAGCAGTTCCCTAGGCGGGACAGCACCCTCTGGGGCCAACGTCCTGACTTTC
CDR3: CASSSLGGTAPSGANVLTF

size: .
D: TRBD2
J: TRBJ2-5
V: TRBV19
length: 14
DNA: TGTGCCAGTAGTAACTTGGCGGGAGAAGAGACCCAGTACTTC
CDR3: CASSNLAGEETQYF

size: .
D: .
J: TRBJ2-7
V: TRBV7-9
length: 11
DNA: TGTGCCAGCAGCTTAGACAGCGAGCAGTACTTC
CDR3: CASSLDSEQYF

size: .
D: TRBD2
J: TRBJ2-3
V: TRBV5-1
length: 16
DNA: TGCGCCAGCAGCCTCGGGACTAGCGGACGCACAGATACGCAGTATTTT
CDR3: CASSLGTSGRTDTQYF

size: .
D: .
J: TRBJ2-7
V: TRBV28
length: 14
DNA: TGTGCCAGCAGGCCCGGAGGTCCAGACTACGAGCAGTACTTC
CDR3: CASRPGGPDYEQYF

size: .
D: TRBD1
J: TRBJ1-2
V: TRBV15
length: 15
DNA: TGTGCCACCAGCAGAAGGGACAGGTCTAGAGATGGCTATACCTTC
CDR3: CATSRRDRSRDGYTF

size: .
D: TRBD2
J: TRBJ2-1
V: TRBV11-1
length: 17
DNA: TGTGCCAGCAGCTTTAGGTGGCCTAGCGGGTCCTACAATGAGCAGTTCTTC
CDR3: CASSFRWPSGSYNEQFF

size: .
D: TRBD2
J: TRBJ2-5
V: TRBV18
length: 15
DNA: TGTGCCAGCTCACCAACGGGAGGGGGACTGGAGACCCAGTACTTC
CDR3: CASSPTGGGLETQYF